Listed below are T cell receptor beta chains from one sample, sequenced in a study of cytomegalovirus exposure and HLA in healthy donors. The table came from immunoSEQ multiplex PCR; TCRdb's copy has only in-frame clones and leaves some out. The sample consists of 120,000 or so clones, 60% to 85% of them appearing once. Sequenced material: PBMCs. These receptors were taken from a woman aged 35 to 49 in good health and CMV-seronegative. The CDR3 runs from the conserved cysteine through the conserved F or W. D genes are given only for firm matches.

V	D	J	length	CDR3
TRBV15	.	TRBJ2-7	11	CATGQNYEQYF
TRBV7-6	TRBD2	TRBJ2-5	13	CASNDWEGETQYF
TRBV7-7	.	TRBJ2-7	11	CASSSGSEQYF
TRBV9	.	TRBJ1-2	16	CASSVGSDRSIYGYTF
TRBV9	.	TRBJ2-1	14	CASSVGIWEREQFF
TRBV19	TRBD1	TRBJ2-7	16	CASSQGTRTGVPEQYF
TRBV5-4	TRBD2	TRBJ2-7	19	CASSFRLAGSIRASYEQYF
TRBV28	TRBD1	TRBJ2-7	17	CASSSLLDRGDGFEQYF
TRBV1	.	TRBJ2-3	14	CTSNQRAGTDTQYF
TRBV5-4	.	TRBJ1-1	13	CASSFSSVTEAFF
TRBV6-1	.	TRBJ2-3	15	CASSEWVGGTDTQYF
TRBV6-6	.	.	13	CASSPTGNGEQYF
TRBV7-3	.	TRBJ2-1	15	CASNSWASAYNEQFF
TRBV7-9	.	TRBJ2-7	14	CASSLVVPPYEQYF
TRBV12-1	.	TRBJ2-5	16	CASSPVAGVEQETQYF
TRBV4-3	TRBD1	TRBJ1-1	15	CASSQDAGGSTEAFF
TRBV7-9	TRBD1	TRBJ1-2	14	CSSSSLQGLGGYTF
TRBV5-4	.	TRBJ2-7	15	CASSLAWDISHEQYF
TRBV7-9	.	TRBJ2-1	14	CASSLASRNNEQFF
TRBV20-1	.	TRBJ1-2	11	CSAPAARFYTF
TRBV7-2	.	TRBJ1-5	15	CASSLQGDGNQPQHF
TRBV6-1	TRBD2	TRBJ2-7	15	CASRVGLAGVDEQYF
TRBV4-2	.	TRBJ2-7	16	CASSPRPGGAVDEQYF
TRBV5-1	.	TRBJ1-3	15	CASSLEPGDGNTIYF
TRBV28	TRBD2	TRBJ2-3	14	CASGTSGGTDTQYF
TRBV5-6	.	TRBJ1-6	14	CASSFDRKDSPLHF
TRBV4-1	TRBD1	TRBJ1-2	14	CASSTLTGGYGYTF
TRBV4-1	.	TRBJ1-3	15	CASSQVQFSGNTIYF
TRBV6-6	.	TRBJ2-5	14	CASSPRDFQETQYF
TRBV28	.	TRBJ1-4	11	CASQLNEKLFF
TRBV5-8	TRBD1	TRBJ1-4	14	CASGQGGVNEKLFF
TRBV13	.	TRBJ1-4	15	CASSATQGYPEKLFF
TRBV19	TRBD1	TRBJ2-7	17	CASSRSGQGVSGYEQYF
TRBV5-1	.	TRBJ2-7	14	CASSLGATNYEQYF
TRBV6-1	TRBD2	TRBJ2-1	15	CATRLAGGPIGEQFF
TRBV7-9	TRBD2	TRBJ2-5	12	CAGVLAEETQYF
TRBV5-1	TRBD1	TRBJ1-1	15	CASSVQGGSNTEAFF
TRBV28	TRBD1	TRBJ2-7	14	CAVNWGTGSYEQYF
TRBV4-1	TRBD2	TRBJ2-4	17	CASRPTTSGISKNIQYF
TRBV19	TRBD1	TRBJ1-1	16	CASNSLRDRGNTEAFF
TRBV5-1	.	TRBJ2-6	15	CASSPRPSGANVLTF